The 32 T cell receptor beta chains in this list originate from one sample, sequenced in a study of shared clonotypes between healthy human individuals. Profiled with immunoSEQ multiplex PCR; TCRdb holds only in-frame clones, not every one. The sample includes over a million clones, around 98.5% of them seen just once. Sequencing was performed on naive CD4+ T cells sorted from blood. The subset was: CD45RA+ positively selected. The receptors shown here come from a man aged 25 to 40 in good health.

The CDR3 loop reads CASGSGLADYNEQFF. The CDR3 coding sequence is TGTGCTAGTGGTTCGGGACTAGCGGACTACAATGAGCAGTTCTTC. The gene calls are TRBV12-5 and TRBJ2-1; 11 bases map to TRBD2. CDR3 length: 15 amino acids. The germline CDR1 and CDR2 sequences are LGHNT and FRNRAP. Trimming removed 4 bases from V and 3 bases from J; junction bases left unmatched: 2.

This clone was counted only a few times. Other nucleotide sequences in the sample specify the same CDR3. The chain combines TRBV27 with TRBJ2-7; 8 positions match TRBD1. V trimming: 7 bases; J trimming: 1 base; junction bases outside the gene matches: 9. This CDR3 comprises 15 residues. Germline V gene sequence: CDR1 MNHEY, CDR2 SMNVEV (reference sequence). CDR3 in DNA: TGTGCCAGCAATAGGGGCAGGGGGCTGTCCTACGAGCAGTACTTC. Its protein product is CASNRGRGLSYEQYF.

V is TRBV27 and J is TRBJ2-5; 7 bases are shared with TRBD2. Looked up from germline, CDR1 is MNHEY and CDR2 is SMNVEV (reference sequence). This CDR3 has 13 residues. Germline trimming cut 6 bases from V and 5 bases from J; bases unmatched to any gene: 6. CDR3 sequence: CASRGGGRETQYF. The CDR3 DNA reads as TGTGCCAGCAGGGGGGGAGGGCGCGAGACCCAGTACTTC.

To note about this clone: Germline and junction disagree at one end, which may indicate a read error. DNA for the CDR3: TGTGCCAGCAGCGTAGCACGGGGGAATGGGCAGTTCTTC. The encoded protein is CASSVARGNGQFF. The chain is built from TRBV9 and TRBJ2-1; possibly TRBD2 for D (6 bases). Germline CDR1 and CDR2: SGDLS and YYNGEE. The CDR3 spans 13 residues. The whole variable domain, filled in from reference TRBV9 and TRBJ2-1, reads DSGVTQTPKHLITATGQRVTLRCSPRSGDLSVYWYQQSLDQGLQFLIQYYNGEERAKGNILERFSAQQFPDLHSELNLSSLELGDSALYFCASSVARGNGQFFGPGTRLTVL.

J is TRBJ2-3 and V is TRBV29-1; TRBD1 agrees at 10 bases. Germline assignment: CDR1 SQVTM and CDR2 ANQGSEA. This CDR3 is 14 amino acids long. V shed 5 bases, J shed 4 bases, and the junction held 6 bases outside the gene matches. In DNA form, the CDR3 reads TGCAGCGTTAGTTGGGACAGGGGCGCAGATACGCAGTATTTT. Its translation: CSVSWDRGADTQYF.

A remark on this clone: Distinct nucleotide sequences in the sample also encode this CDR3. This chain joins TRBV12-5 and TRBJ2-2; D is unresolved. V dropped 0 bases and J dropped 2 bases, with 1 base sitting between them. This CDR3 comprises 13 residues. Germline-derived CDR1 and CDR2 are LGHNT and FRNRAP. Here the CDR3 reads CASGLVNTGELFF. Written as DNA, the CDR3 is TGTGCTAGTGGTTTGGTAAACACCGGGGAGCTGTTTTTT. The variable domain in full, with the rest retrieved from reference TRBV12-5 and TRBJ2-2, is DARVTQTPRHKVTEMGQEVTMRCQPILGHNTVFWYRQTMMQGLELLAYFRNRAPLDDSGMPKDRFSAEMPDATLATLKIQPSEPRDSAVYFCASGLVNTGELFFGEGSRLTVL.

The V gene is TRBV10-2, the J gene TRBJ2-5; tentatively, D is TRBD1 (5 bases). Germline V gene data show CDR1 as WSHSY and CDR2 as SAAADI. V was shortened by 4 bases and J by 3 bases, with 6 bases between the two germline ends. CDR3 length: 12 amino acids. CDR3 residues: CASSVGEETQYF. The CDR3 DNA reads TGCGCCAGCAGTGTAGGGGAAGAGACCCAGTACTTC.

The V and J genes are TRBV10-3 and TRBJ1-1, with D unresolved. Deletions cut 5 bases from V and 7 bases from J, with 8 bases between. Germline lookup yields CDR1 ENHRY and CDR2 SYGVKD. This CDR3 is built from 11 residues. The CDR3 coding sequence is TGTGCCATCAGTATCGGAGATGAAGCTTTCTTT. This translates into CAISIGDEAFF.

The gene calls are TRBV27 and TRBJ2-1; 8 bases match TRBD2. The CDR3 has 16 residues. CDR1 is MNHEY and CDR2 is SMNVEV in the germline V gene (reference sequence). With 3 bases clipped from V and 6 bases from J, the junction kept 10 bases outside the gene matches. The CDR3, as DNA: TGTGCCAGCAGTTTTCGAAGGCTAGCGGGCGGCAATGAGCAGTTCTTC. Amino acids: CASSFRRLAGGNEQFF.

CDR3 in amino acids: CASSLGVAGIQETQYF. The CDR3 DNA sequence: TGCGCCAGCAGCTTGGGCGTAGCGGGGATCCAAGAGACCCAGTACTTC. The rearrangement joins TRBV5-1 to TRBJ2-5; the match to TRBD2 covers 8 bases. There are 16 residues in the CDR3. CDR1 is SGHRS, CDR2 YFSETQ, per germline. The J segment lost 1 base and the V segment lost 0 bases, leaving 5 bases of the junction unmatched.

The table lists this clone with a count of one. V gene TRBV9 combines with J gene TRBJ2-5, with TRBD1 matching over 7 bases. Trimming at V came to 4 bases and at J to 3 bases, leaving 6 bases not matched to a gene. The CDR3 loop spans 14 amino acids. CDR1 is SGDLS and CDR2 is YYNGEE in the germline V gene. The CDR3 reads CASSYTGTEETQYF. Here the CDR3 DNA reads TGTGCCAGCAGCTATACCGGGACAGAAGAGACCCAGTACTTC.

This CDR3 reads CATTPGFSNQPQHF. The CDR3 nucleotides are TGTGCCACTACCCCGGGATTTAGCAATCAGCCCCAGCATTTT. This chain connects TRBV6-1 to TRBJ1-5; D unclear. Deletions cut 10 bases from V and 0 bases from J, with 13 bases between. There are 14 residues in the CDR3. Germline lookup yields CDR1 MNHNS and CDR2 SASEGT.

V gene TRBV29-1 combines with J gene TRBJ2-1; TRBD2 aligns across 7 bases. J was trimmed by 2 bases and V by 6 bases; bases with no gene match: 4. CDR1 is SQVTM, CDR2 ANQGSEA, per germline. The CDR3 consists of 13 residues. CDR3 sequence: CSVTSEAYNEQFF. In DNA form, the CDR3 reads TGCAGCGTAACTAGCGAAGCCTACAATGAGCAGTTCTTC.

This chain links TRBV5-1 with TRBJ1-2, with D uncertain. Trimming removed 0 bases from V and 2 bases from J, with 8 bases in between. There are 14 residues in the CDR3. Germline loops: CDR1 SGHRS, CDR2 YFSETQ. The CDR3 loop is CASSLGHGNYGYTF. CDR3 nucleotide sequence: TGCGCCAGCAGCTTGGGTCACGGGAACTATGGCTACACCTTC. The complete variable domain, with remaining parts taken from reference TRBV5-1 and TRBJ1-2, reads KAGVTQTPRYLIKTRGQQVTLSCSPISGHRSVSWYQQTPGQGLQFLFEYFSETQRNKGNFPGRFSGRQFSNSRSEMNVSTLELGDSALYLCASSLGHGNYGYTFGSGTRLTVV.

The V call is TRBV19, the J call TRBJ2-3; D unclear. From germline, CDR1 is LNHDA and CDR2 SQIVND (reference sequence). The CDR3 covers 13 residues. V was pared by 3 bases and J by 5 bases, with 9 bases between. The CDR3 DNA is TGTGCCAGTAGTATCACACGACGAGATACGCAGTATTTT. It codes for CASSITRRDTQYF.

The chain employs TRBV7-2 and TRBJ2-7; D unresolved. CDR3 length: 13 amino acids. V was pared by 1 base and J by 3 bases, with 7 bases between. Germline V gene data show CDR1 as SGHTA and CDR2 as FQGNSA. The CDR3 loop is CASSLVRNYEQYF. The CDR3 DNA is TGTGCCAGCAGCTTAGTTAGAAACTACGAGCAGTACTTC.

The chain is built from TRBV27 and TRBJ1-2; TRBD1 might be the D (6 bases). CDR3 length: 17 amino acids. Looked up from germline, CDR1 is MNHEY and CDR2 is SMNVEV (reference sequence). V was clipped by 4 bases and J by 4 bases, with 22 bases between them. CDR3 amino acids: CASSSLGLTGVPYGYTF. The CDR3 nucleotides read TGTGCCAGCAGTTCCCTCGGGTTGACAGGCGTTCCCTATGGCTACACCTTC.

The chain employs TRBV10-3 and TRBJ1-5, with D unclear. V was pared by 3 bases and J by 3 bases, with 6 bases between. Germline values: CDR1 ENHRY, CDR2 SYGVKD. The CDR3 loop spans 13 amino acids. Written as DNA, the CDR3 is TGTGCCATCAGTGAATTGGACAATCAGCCCCAGCATTTT. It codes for CAISELDNQPQHF.

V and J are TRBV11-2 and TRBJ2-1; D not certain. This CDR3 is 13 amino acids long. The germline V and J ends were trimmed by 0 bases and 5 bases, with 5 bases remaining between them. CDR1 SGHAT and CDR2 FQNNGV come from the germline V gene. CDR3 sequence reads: CASSLDRNNEQFF. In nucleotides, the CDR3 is TGTGCCAGCAGCTTAGACAGAAACAATGAGCAGTTCTTC.

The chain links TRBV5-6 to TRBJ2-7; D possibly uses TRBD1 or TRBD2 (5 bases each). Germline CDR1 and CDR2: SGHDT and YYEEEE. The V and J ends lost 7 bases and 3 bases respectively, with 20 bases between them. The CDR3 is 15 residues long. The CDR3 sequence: CASHTTGTDIYEQYF. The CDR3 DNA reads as TGTGCCAGCCACACAACGGGGACGGACATCTACGAGCAGTACTTC.

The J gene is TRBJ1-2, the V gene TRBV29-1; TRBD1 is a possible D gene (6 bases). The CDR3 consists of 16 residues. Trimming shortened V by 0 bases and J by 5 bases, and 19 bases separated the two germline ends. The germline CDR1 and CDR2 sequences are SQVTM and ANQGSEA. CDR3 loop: CSVEEGGAGSWYGYTF. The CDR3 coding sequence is TGCAGCGTTGAAGAAGGGGGGGCAGGGAGTTGGTATGGCTACACCTTC.

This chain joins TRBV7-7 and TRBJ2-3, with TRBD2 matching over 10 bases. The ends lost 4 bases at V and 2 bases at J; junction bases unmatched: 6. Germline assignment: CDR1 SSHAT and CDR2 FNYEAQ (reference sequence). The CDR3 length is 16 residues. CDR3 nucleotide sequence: TGTGCCAGCAGCTCTGGGACTAGCGCGACCACAGATACGCAGTATTTT. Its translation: CASSSGTSATTDTQYF.

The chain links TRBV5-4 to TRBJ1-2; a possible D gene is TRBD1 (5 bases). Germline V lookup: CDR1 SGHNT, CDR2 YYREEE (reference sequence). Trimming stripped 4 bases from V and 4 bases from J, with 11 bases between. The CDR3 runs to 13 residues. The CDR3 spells CASSPGPGYGYTF. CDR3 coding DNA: TGTGCCAGCAGCCCGGGGCCGGGCTATGGCTACACCTTC.

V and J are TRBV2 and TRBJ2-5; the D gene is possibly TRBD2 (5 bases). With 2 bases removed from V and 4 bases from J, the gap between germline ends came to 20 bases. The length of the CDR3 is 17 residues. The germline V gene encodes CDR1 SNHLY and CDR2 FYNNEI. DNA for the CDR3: TGTGCCAGCAGTGAACCGTTCGGCAGTAGACTATCAGAGACCCAGTACTTC. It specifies CASSEPFGSRLSETQYF. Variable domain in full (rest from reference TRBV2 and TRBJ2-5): EPEVTQTPSHQVTQMGQEVILRCVPISNHLYFYWYRQILGQKVEFLVSFYNNEISEKSEIFDDQFSVERPDGSNFTLKIRSTKLEDSAMYFCASSEPFGSRLSETQYFGPGTRLLVL.

This CDR3 reads CASSPGGIYGYTF. CDR3 nucleotides: TGTGCCAGCAGCCCAGGGGGGATCTATGGCTACACCTTC. The V gene is TRBV28, the J gene TRBJ1-2; TRBD1 matches at 7 bases. Losses at the gene ends were 6 bases for V and 4 bases for J; bases not matched to a gene: 5. The CDR3 totals 13 residues. Germline CDR1 and CDR2: MDHEN and SYDVKM.

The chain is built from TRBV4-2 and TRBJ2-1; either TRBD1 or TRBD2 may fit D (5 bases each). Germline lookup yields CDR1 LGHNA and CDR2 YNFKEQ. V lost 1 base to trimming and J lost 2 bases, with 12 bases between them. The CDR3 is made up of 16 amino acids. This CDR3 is CASSQGGTATYNEQFF. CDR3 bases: TGTGCCAGCAGCCAAGGGGGGACGGCGACCTACAATGAGCAGTTCTTC.

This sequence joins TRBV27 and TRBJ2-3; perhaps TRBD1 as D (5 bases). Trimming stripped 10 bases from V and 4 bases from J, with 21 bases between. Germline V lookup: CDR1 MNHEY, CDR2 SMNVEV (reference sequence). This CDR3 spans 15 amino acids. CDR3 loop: CATLGQGKGSDTQYF. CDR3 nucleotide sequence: TGTGCCACCTTAGGGCAGGGAAAAGGTTCAGATACGCAGTATTTT.

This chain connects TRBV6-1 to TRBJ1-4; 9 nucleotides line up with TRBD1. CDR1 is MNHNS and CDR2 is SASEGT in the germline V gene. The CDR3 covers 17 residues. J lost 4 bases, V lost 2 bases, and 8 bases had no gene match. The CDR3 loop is CASSEPQGAIGNEKLFF. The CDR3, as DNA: TGTGCCAGCAGTGAACCACAGGGGGCCATCGGTAATGAAAAACTGTTTTTT.

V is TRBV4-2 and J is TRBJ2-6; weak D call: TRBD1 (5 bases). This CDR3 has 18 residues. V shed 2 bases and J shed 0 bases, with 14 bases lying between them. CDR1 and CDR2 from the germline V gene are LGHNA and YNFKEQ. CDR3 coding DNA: TGTGCCAGCAGCCAATCAGGGATAACCCCCTCTGGGGCCAACGTCCTGACTTTC. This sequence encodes CASSQSGITPSGANVLTF.

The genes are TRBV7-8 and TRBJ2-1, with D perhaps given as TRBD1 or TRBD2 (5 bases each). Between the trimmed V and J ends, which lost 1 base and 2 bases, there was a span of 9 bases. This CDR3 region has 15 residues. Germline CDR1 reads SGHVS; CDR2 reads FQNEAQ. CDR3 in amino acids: CASSLGDPTYNEQFF. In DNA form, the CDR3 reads TGTGCCAGCAGCTTAGGGGACCCTACCTACAATGAGCAGTTCTTC.

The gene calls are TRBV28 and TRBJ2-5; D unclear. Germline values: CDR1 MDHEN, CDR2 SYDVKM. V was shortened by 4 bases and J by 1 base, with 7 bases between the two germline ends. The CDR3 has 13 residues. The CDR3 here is CASSSMAQETQYF. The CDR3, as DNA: TGTGCCAGCAGTTCTATGGCCCAAGAGACCCAGTACTTC.

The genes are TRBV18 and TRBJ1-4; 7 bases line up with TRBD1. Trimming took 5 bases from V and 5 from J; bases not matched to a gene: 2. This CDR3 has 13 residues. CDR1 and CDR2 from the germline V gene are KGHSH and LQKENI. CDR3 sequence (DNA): TGTGCCAGCTCAAGGGACAGCAATGAAAAACTGTTTTTT. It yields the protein CASSRDSNEKLFF.